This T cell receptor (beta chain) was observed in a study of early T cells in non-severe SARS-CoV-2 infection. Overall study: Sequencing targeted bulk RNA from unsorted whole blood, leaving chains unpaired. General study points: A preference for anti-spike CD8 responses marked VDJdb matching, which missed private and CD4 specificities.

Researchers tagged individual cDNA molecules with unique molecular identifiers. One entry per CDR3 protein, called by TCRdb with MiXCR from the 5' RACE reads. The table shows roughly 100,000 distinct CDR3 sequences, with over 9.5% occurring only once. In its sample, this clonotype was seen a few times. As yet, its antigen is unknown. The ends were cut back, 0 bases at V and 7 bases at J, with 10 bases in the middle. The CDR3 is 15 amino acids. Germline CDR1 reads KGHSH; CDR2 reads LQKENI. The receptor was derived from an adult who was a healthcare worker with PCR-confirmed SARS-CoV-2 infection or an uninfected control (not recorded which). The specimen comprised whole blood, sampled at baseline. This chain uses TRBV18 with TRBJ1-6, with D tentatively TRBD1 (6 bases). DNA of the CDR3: TGTGCCAGCTCACCACCGCTCGGACAGAATTCACCCCTCCACTTT. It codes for CASSPPLGQNSPLHF.